Presented here are 24 T cell receptor beta chains from one specimen sequenced in a study of glioma-infiltrating T cells. The iRepertoire nested amplicon-rescue multiplex PCR amplified TCR alpha and beta CDR3s from RNA. TCRdb ran MiXCR on the multiplex PCR reads and lists one entry per CDR3 protein. Of about 130,000 distinct CDR3 sequences detected, under 30% appear once; the ten largest clones hold around a quarter. The specimen was glioma tissue, nonneoplastic brain tissue, or PBMCs (not recorded which). The origin of the receptors is a human donor with low-grade glioma or glioblastoma, undergoing nonglioma brain surgery, or in good health (not recorded which).

As to this clonotype: The junction departs from the called germline gene at one end, perhaps through a read error. The V gene is TRBV20-1, the J gene TRBJ1-3; D perhaps matches TRBD1 (5 bases). Germline V CDR1 and CDR2: DFQATT, SNEGSKA (reference sequence). This CDR3 region has 17 residues. CDR3 coding DNA: TGCAGTACTAGAGATTGGGGCAGCGGCGACTCTGGAAACACCATATATTTT. Protein: CSTRDWGSGDSGNTIYF.

The genes are TRBV7-9 and TRBJ2-3; the match to TRBD2 covers 9 bases. The CDR3 consists of 16 residues. Germline lookup yields CDR1 SEHNR and CDR2 FQNEAQ (reference sequence). V lost 1 base, J lost 2 bases, and 4 bases stayed unmatched. CDR3 loop: CASSLEPSGVTDTQYF. The CDR3 nucleotides are TGTGCCAGCAGCTTAGAGCCTAGCGGGGTCACAGATACGCAGTATTTT.

This clonotype has at least ten counts. The chain uses TRBV15 and TRBJ2-1; tentative D call: TRBD2 (6 bases). V lost 8 bases, J lost 3 bases, and 8 bases lay in between. Germline V gene data show CDR1 as LNHNV and CDR2 as YYDKDF (reference sequence). This CDR3 region has 12 residues. CDR3 nucleotide sequence: TGTGCCACCTCCGGGGGCTACAATGAGCAGTTCTTC. Protein product: CATSGGYNEQFF.

This clonotype was recorded a few times. This chain links TRBV18 with TRBJ2-5; the match to TRBD1 covers 10 bases. J gave up 1 base and V 6 bases, and 5 bases lay outside the gene matches. The CDR3 contains 15 residues. Per germline, CDR1 KGHSH and CDR2 LQKENI. DNA of the CDR3: TGTGCCAGCTCTCAGCGGACAGGGGGCCAAGAGACCCAGTACTTC. Its translation is CASSQRTGGQETQYF.

This clonotype occurred many times. The chain joins TRBV6-1 to TRBJ2-5; 9 nucleotides agree with TRBD1. Germline V lookup: CDR1 MNHNS, CDR2 SASEGT. The CDR3 runs 14 residues. J lost 4 bases, V lost 6 bases, and 6 bases had no gene match. The CDR3 protein is CASRSTGGVETQYF. The CDR3 DNA follows: TGTGCCAGCAGGTCCACAGGGGGCGTAGAGACCCAGTACTTC.

The chain recombines TRBV29-1 with TRBJ1-2; no clear D. Trimming removed 2 bases from V and 0 bases from J, with 10 bases in between. Looked up from germline, CDR1 is SQVTM and CDR2 is ANQGSEA. The CDR3 is made up of 14 amino acids. The CDR3 sequence: CSVEFGEPNYGYTF. In DNA, the CDR3 is TGCAGCGTTGAATTTGGGGAGCCTAACTATGGCTACACCTTC.

This clonotype was found a few times. The chain recombines TRBV6-1 with TRBJ2-2; 8 bases are a match to TRBD2. J gave up 5 bases and V 7 bases, and 3 bases lay outside the gene matches. This CDR3 spans 13 amino acids. Per the germline V gene, CDR1 is MNHNS and CDR2 is SASEGT. CDR3 residues: CASNRGGTGELFF. CDR3 coding DNA: TGTGCCAGCAATCGGGGGGGGACCGGGGAGCTGTTTTTT.

This clonotype was counted many times. The chain is built from TRBV6-6 and TRBJ2-1, with D unclear. The CDR3 has 13 residues. Germline V CDR1 and CDR2: MNHNY, SVGAGI (reference sequence). V lost 2 bases and J 5 bases, leaving 7 bases between the germline ends. The CDR3 nucleotides read TGTGCCAGCAGTTACCTACAGAACAATGAGCAGTTCTTC. It is translated as CASSYLQNNEQFF.

J is TRBJ1-5 and V is TRBV20-1, with 7 positions matching TRBD1. Germline V lookup: CDR1 DFQATT, CDR2 SNEGSKA (reference sequence). J lost 0 bases, V lost 6 bases, and 11 bases had no gene match. This CDR3 is built from 16 residues. This chain's CDR3 is CSARGTVNFSNQPQHF. The CDR3, as DNA: TGCAGTGCCCGGGGGACAGTAAACTTTAGCAATCAGCCCCAGCATTTT.

J is TRBJ1-2 and V is TRBV24-1; perhaps TRBD1 as D (5 bases). V shed 9 bases and J shed 2 bases, with 12 bases lying between them. Germline loops: CDR1 KGHDR, CDR2 SFDVKD. This CDR3 comprises 13 residues. The CDR3 nucleotides are TGTGCCACCTGGGACGGTTTAAACTATGGCTACACCTTC. Protein sequence: CATWDGLNYGYTF.

This clonotype was counted only a few times. This sequence joins TRBV6-2 or TRBV6-3 and TRBJ2-3; D gene unclear. With 2 bases removed from V and 2 bases from J, the gap between germline ends came to 14 bases. This CDR3 is built from 16 residues. CDR1 is MNHEY, CDR2 SVGEGT, per germline. CDR3 DNA: TGTGCCAGCAGTTACGTGGGAAAACTCTACACAGATACGCAGTATTTT. Residues: CASSYVGKLYTDTQYF.

This clonotype was counted between two and nine times. V gene TRBV12-3 or TRBV12-4 combines with J gene TRBJ1-2; 8 bases line up with TRBD1. With 5 bases clipped from V and 4 bases from J, the junction kept 6 bases outside the gene matches. CDR3 length: 14 residues. CDR3 region: CASSGTGLGYGYTF. CDR3 DNA: TGTGCCAGCAGTGGGACAGGATTGGGCTATGGCTACACCTTC.

In its sample, this clonotype was seen many times. The CDR3 protein is CASRRGLAVEQYV. The DNA of the CDR3 is TGTGCCAGCAGGAGGGGACTAGCGGTTGAGCAGTACGTC. The chain employs TRBV2 and TRBJ2-7; TRBD2 aligns across 11 bases. Unmatched junction bases numbered 5, after V lost 6 bases and J lost 7 bases. The germline V gene has CDR1 SNHLY and CDR2 FYNNEI. The CDR3 is 13 residues long.

This clonotype was recorded many times. The chain couples TRBV7-9 to TRBJ2-1; TRBD2 matches at 8 bases. Germline V gene sequence: CDR1 SEHNR, CDR2 FQNEAQ (reference sequence). CDR3 length: 15 amino acids. With V trimmed by 3 bases and J by 6 bases, 7 bases remained unmatched. The CDR3 sequence: CASSFPGLVSNEQFF. The CDR3 nucleotides are TGTGCCAGCAGCTTCCCGGGACTAGTCTCCAATGAGCAGTTCTTC. The full variable domain, completed using reference TRBV7-9 and TRBJ2-1, is DTGVSQNPRHKITKRGQNVTFRCDPISEHNRLYWYRQTLGQGPEFLTYFQNEAQLEKSRLLSDRFSAERPKGSFSTLEIQRTEQGDSAMYLCASSFPGLVSNEQFFGPGTRLTVL.

The genes are TRBV3-1 and TRBJ1-5, with TRBD1 identical over 8 bases. J was trimmed by 4 bases and V by 4 bases; bases with no gene match: 3. This CDR3 spans 14 amino acids. The germline V gene encodes CDR1 LGHDT and CDR2 YNNKEL (reference sequence). The CDR3: CASSPGQDNQPQHF. For the CDR3, the DNA is TGTGCCAGCAGCCCGGGACAGGATAATCAGCCCCAGCATTTT.

V is TRBV4-1 and J is TRBJ1-5; 7 nucleotides line up with TRBD1. This CDR3 comprises 15 residues. The germline V gene encodes CDR1 MGHRA and CDR2 YSYEKL. V lost 4 bases to trimming and J lost 7 bases; unmatched junction nucleotides: 10. DNA of the CDR3: TGCGCCAGCAGCCCCCGACAGGGAGGGGGACAGCCCCAGCATTTT. The encoded protein is CASSPRQGGGQPQHF.

This clonotype was observed a handful of times. The chain recombines TRBV3-1 with TRBJ1-6; D is unclear. The CDR3 extends over 14 amino acids. V lost 4 bases to trimming and J lost 6 bases, with 10 bases between them. Germline CDR1 LGHDT, CDR2 YNNKEL (reference sequence). CDR3 DNA: TGTGCCAGCAGCCTCGGACCGCGTAATTCACCCCTCCACTTT. It codes for CASSLGPRNSPLHF.

The V call is TRBV5-6, the J call TRBJ2-1; D remains ambiguous. Trimming shortened V by 0 bases and J by 4 bases, and 5 bases separated the two germline ends. This CDR3 comprises 13 residues. The germline V gene has CDR1 SGHDT and CDR2 YYEEEE. The CDR3 spells CASSLDDYNEQFF. DNA for the CDR3: TGTGCCAGCAGCTTGGACGATTACAATGAGCAGTTCTTC.

This chain joins TRBV2 and TRBJ2-1; D unresolved. Germline CDR1 is SNHLY and CDR2 is FYNNEI. Trimming removed 7 bases from V and 0 bases from J, with 10 bases in between. The CDR3 loop spans 14 amino acids. In DNA, the CDR3 is TGTGCCAGCAAGATATGCCCCTCCTACAATGAGCAGTTCTTC. Its protein is CASKICPSYNEQFF.

This clonotype has just a few counts. J is TRBJ2-1 and V is TRBV4-1, with unresolved D. Germline CDR1 is MGHRA and CDR2 is YSYEKL. Trimming cost V 1 base and J 3 bases, with 7 bases left between them. This CDR3 has 14 residues. CDR3 in amino acids: CASSQGGLYNEQFF. Here the CDR3 DNA reads TGCGCCAGCAGCCAAGGCGGCCTCTACAATGAGCAGTTCTTC.

The table lists this clonotype with many counts. The chain carries TRBV3-1 and TRBJ2-3; D perhaps matches TRBD1 (5 bases). Trimming removed 3 bases from V and 3 bases from J, with 7 bases in between. Germline CDR1 and CDR2: LGHDT and YNNKEL (reference sequence). The CDR3 covers 13 residues. As DNA, the CDR3 is TGTGCCAGCAGCCAGGGGCGGACAGATACGCAGTATTTT. Translating it yields CASSQGRTDTQYF.

The chain couples TRBV4-1 to TRBJ1-5; D call uncertain. V dropped 0 bases and J dropped 3 bases, with 12 bases sitting between them. CDR3 length: 16 residues. The germline gives CDR1 MGHRA, CDR2 YSYEKL. CDR3 nucleotides: TGCGCCAGCAGCCAAGATCGGATGGCGGTCAATCAGCCCCAGCATTTT. Translation gives CASSQDRMAVNQPQHF.

This clonotype was observed at least ten times. The chain joins TRBV6-1 to TRBJ2-7; a possible D gene is TRBD2 (5 bases). The V and J ends lost 0 bases and 5 bases respectively, with 11 bases between them. This CDR3 comprises 14 residues. Germline V gene data show CDR1 as MNHNS and CDR2 as SASEGT. CDR3 amino acids: CASSEALGVDEQYV. CDR3 coding DNA: TGTGCCAGCAGTGAAGCGCTGGGAGTGGACGAGCAGTACGTC.

V is TRBV2 and J is TRBJ1-5; no firm D call. The germline V gene has CDR1 SNHLY and CDR2 FYNNEI. Between the trimmed V and J ends, which lost 2 bases and 7 bases, there was a span of 9 bases. This CDR3 comprises 13 residues. The CDR3 sequence: CASSETANQPQHF. Written as DNA, the CDR3 is TGTGCCAGCAGTGAAACGGCAAACCAGCCCCAGCATTTT.